The 5 T cell receptor beta chains reported below all come from one sample, sequenced in a study of T-cell reconstitution after alpha-beta-depleted transplantation in children. This sample's TCRbeta library carried unique molecular identifier barcodes. TCRdb re-called the PCR reads with MiXCR, one entry per CDR3 protein. This table has around 200,000 distinct CDR3 sequences, roughly 9.1% appearing once. The source material was PBMCs, mostly from graft donor cells, sampled 360 days after TCRalphabeta/CD19-depleted stem cell transplant. These receptors originate from a male patient aged 2-15 years who had a stem cell transplant for acute myeloid leukemia, so the T cells may come from the graft donor.

The chain couples TRBV6-1 to TRBJ2-1; maybe TRBD1 (7 bases). Germline V CDR1 and CDR2: MNHNS, SASEGT. V lost 4 bases and J 2 bases, leaving 12 bases between the germline ends. The CDR3 is made up of 15 amino acids. This chain's CDR3 is CASSGEDRTYNEQFF. In nucleotides, the CDR3 is TGTGCCAGCAGTGGGGAGGACAGGACCTACAATGAGCAGTTCTTC.

The chain combines TRBV5-1 with TRBJ2-3, with D uncertain. The CDR3 totals 14 residues. Germline V gene lookup returns CDR1 SGHRS and CDR2 YFSETQ. V lost 6 bases, J lost 1 base, and 12 bases lay in between. CDR3 in amino acids: CASKRNEGTDTQYF. In DNA form, the CDR3 reads TGCGCCAGCAAACGGAACGAAGGCACAGATACGCAGTATTTT.

This clonotype showed up many times. The chain recombines TRBV27 with TRBJ1-6, with 7 nucleotides matching TRBD1. There are 15 residues in the CDR3. Germline V gene lookup returns CDR1 MNHEY and CDR2 SMNVEV (reference sequence). V was pared by 7 bases and J by 5 bases, with 8 bases of the junction left unmatched. The CDR3 loop reads CASKAIGTDNSPLHF. CDR3 coding DNA: TGTGCCAGCAAGGCGATCGGGACAGATAATTCACCCCTCCACTTT.

This clonotype came up a few times. J is TRBJ2-6 and V is TRBV20-1; tentative D call: TRBD1 (6 bases). CDR3 length: 16 residues. The germline V and J ends were trimmed by 0 bases and 2 bases, with 11 bases remaining between them. CDR1 DFQATT and CDR2 SNEGSKA come from the germline V gene (reference sequence). This chain's CDR3 is CSAREGRGTGANVLTF. The CDR3 DNA sequence: TGCAGTGCTAGAGAGGGCAGGGGAACTGGGGCCAACGTCCTGACTTTC.

This sequence joins TRBV11-2 and TRBJ2-5; TRBD1 matches 7 bases. CDR1 is SGHAT and CDR2 is FQNNGV in the germline V gene. J gave up 1 base and V 3 bases, and 8 bases lay outside the gene matches. This CDR3 region has 16 residues. Written as DNA, the CDR3 is TGTGCCAGCAGCTTTCGACAGGGCGATATCCAAGAGACCCAGTACTTC. Its protein product is CASSFRQGDIQETQYF.